Here is one TCR beta chain with its context. Per germline, CDR1 KGHSH and CDR2 LQKENI. J was trimmed by 1 base and V by 6 bases; bases with no gene match: 7. The CDR3 spans 16 residues. This specimen comes from a study of blood T cell repertoires in COVID-19. Data came from immunoSEQ multiplex PCR; TCRdb stores just in-frame clones and leaves some out. Among 95,000 to 120,000 clones, 70% to 90% were seen once, and the ten largest hold 8.4%. Sequenced sample: peripheral blood. The gene calls are TRBV18 and TRBJ2-3; 10 nucleotides match TRBD1. The origin of this receptor is a woman between 70 and 85 years old who had recovered from COVID-19. CDR3 DNA sequence: TGTGCCAGCTCGTCCACCGGGACAGGGGGCACAGATACGCAGTATTTT. The encoded protein is CASSSTGTGGTDTQYF.